The 16 T cell receptor beta chains reported below all come from one sample, sequenced in a study of blood T cell repertoires in COVID-19. The protocol was immunoSEQ multiplex PCR, while the TCRdb copy is restricted to in-frame clones and leaves out a portion. This sample has approximately 250,000 clones, with roughly 86% found just once. Input material: peripheral blood. Source of these receptors: a man aged 35 to 55 with active or convalescent COVID-19.

The chain combines TRBV5-5 with TRBJ1-1; D is ambiguous. V dropped 0 bases and J dropped 4 bases, with 19 bases sitting between them. The CDR3 has 17 residues. Germline CDR1 is SGHKS and CDR2 is YYEKEE (reference sequence). The CDR3 DNA follows: TGTGCCAGCAGCTTGGTCTCGGGATTCGGGGATCTCACTGAAGCTTTCTTT. This translates into CASSLVSGFGDLTEAFF.

The CDR3 bases are TGTGCCAGCAGCTTTGGTGACAGGATGAACACTGAAGCTTTCTTT. Its protein is CASSFGDRMNTEAFF. This sequence joins TRBV5-4 and TRBJ1-1; D possibly corresponds to TRBD1 (6 bases). The CDR3 covers 15 residues. Germline V gives CDR1 SGHNT, CDR2 YYREEE (reference sequence). The V gene lost 2 bases and the J gene lost 0 bases, with 11 bases spanning the gap.

The chain links TRBV5-1 to TRBJ2-1, with D possibly being TRBD2 (6 bases). The CDR3 has 18 amino acids. The V gene lost 3 bases and the J gene lost 9 bases, with 28 bases spanning the gap. Germline values: CDR1 SGHRS, CDR2 YFSETQ. This CDR3 is CASSSIAPGLPQLGEQFF. CDR3 sequence (DNA): TGCGCCAGCAGCTCTATTGCCCCGGGACTGCCTCAGCTGGGTGAGCAGTTCTTC. The full variable domain, in which reference TRBV5-1 and TRBJ2-1 provide the parts outside the CDR3, is KAGVTQTPRYLIKTRGQQVTLSCSPISGHRSVSWYQQTPGQGLQFLFEYFSETQRNKGNFPGRFSGRQFSNSRSEMNVSTLELGDSALYLCASSSIAPGLPQLGEQFFGPGTRLTVL.

V and J are TRBV9 and TRBJ2-2; 13 bases agree with TRBD2. CDR3 size: 16 residues. The junction had 7 bases not matched to a gene; V was cut back by 4 bases and J by 7 bases. Germline CDR1 and CDR2: SGDLS and YYNGEE. The CDR3 loop reads CASSPGLAGVGGELFF. CDR3 bases: TGTGCCAGCAGCCCAGGACTAGCGGGAGTCGGCGGGGAGCTGTTTTTT.

The V and J genes are TRBV4-2 and TRBJ1-5; the D gene is possibly TRBD1 (5 bases). V shed 0 bases and J shed 6 bases, with 12 bases lying between them. Germline lookup yields CDR1 LGHNA and CDR2 YNFKEQ. The length of the CDR3 is 15 residues. CDR3 nucleotides: TGTGCCAGCAGCCAAGATCGGGGGACCGGTCAGCCCCAGCATTTT. Its translation: CASSQDRGTGQPQHF.

V and J are TRBV7-9 and TRBJ1-1; possible D gene TRBD1, 6 bases. The length of the CDR3 is 18 residues. V was shortened by 3 bases and J by 5 bases, with 25 bases between the two germline ends. Germline V gene sequence: CDR1 SEHNR, CDR2 FQNEAQ (reference sequence). This CDR3 is CASSFTETLQGWGTEAFF. DNA of the CDR3: TGTGCCAGCAGCTTTACCGAAACACTCCAGGGGTGGGGGACTGAAGCTTTCTTT. Drawing the rest from reference TRBV7-9 and TRBJ1-1, the complete variable domain is DTGVSQNPRHKITKRGQNVTFRCDPISEHNRLYWYRQTLGQGPEFLTYFQNEAQLEKSRLLSDRFSAERPKGSFSTLEIQRTEQGDSAMYLCASSFTETLQGWGTEAFFGQGTRLTVV.

J is TRBJ2-1 and V is TRBV11-2; D not resolved. Germline values: CDR1 SGHAT, CDR2 FQNNGV. This CDR3 region has 11 residues. The V end was cut by 5 bases, the J end by 6 bases, with 5 bases between. This chain's CDR3 is CASSPLNEQFF. CDR3 DNA: TGTGCCAGCAGCCCCCTCAATGAGCAGTTCTTC.

The rearrangement joins TRBV12-3 or TRBV12-4 to TRBJ2-7, with 10 positions matching TRBD1. The CDR3 sequence is 13 residues long. The V and J ends lost 7 bases and 3 bases, in that order; junction bases with no gene match: 3. The CDR3 DNA reads as TGTGCCAGCACCAGGACAGGGGGCTACGAGCAGTACTTC. The encoded protein is CASTRTGGYEQYF.

The V and J genes are TRBV11-2 and TRBJ1-3; tentative D call: TRBD1 (5 bases). Between the trimmed V and J ends, which lost 2 bases and 2 bases, there was a span of 13 bases. Germline V gene sequence: CDR1 SGHAT, CDR2 FQNNGV. This CDR3 comprises 16 residues. CDR3 nucleotide sequence: TGTGCCAGCAGCTTATGGGGGGATCTCACTGGAAACACCATATATTTT. This encodes CASSLWGDLTGNTIYF. Supplemented by reference TRBV11-2 and TRBJ1-3, the full variable domain reads EAGVAQSPRYKIIEKRQSVAFWCNPISGHATLYWYQQILGQGPKLLIQFQNNGVVDDSQLPKDRFSAERLKGVDSTLKIQPAKLEDSAVYLCASSLWGDLTGNTIYFGEGSWLTVV.

This sequence joins TRBV27 and TRBJ2-3; TRBD2 matches at 9 bases. The CDR3 contains 15 residues. CDR1 is MNHEY and CDR2 is SMNVEV in the germline V gene (reference sequence). After removal of 2 bases from V and 2 bases from J, the junction contained 2 bases not matched to a gene. CDR3 sequence (DNA): TGTGCCAGCAGTTTACTAGCGGGGAACACAGATACGCAGTATTTT. Translation gives CASSLLAGNTDTQYF.

This rearrangement joins TRBV4-1 to TRBJ1-3; D is undetermined. V lost 5 bases, J lost 0 bases, and 8 bases lay in between. This CDR3 has 14 residues. Germline assignment: CDR1 MGHRA and CDR2 YSYEKL. DNA for the CDR3: TGCGCCAGCAGCGATTGGAGCTCTGGAAACACCATATATTTT. Protein product: CASSDWSSGNTIYF.

The V gene is TRBV5-1, the J gene TRBJ1-3; 9 positions match TRBD1. The V gene end was trimmed by 2 bases and the J gene end by 2 bases; junction bases not matched to a gene: 5. CDR1 is SGHRS and CDR2 is YFSETQ in the germline V gene. This CDR3 is built from 16 residues. This CDR3 is CASSFSGTGTGNTIYF. CDR3 in DNA: TGCGCCAGCAGCTTCTCCGGGACAGGGACTGGAAACACCATATATTTT.

This chain links TRBV6-2 or TRBV6-3 with TRBJ2-5; D unclear. CDR1 and CDR2 (germline): MNHEY, SVGEGT. The CDR3 contains 13 residues. V dropped 2 bases and J dropped 3 bases, with 7 bases sitting between them. The CDR3 spells CASSYNGEETQYF. DNA for the CDR3: TGTGCCAGCAGTTACAACGGTGAAGAGACCCAGTACTTC.

The rearrangement uses TRBV27 and TRBJ1-6; 8 nucleotides align to TRBD1. The CDR3 length is 17 residues. V lost 0 bases and J lost 7; bases outside the gene matches: 8. CDR1 and CDR2 (germline): MNHEY, SMNVEV (reference sequence). The chain's CDR3 is CASSLSFQGARNSPLHF. The CDR3 DNA sequence: TGTGCCAGCAGTTTATCGTTTCAGGGGGCGCGGAATTCACCCCTCCACTTT.

The J gene is TRBJ2-7, the V gene TRBV19, with TRBD1 identical over 11 bases. The CDR3 loop spans 17 amino acids. With V trimmed by 3 bases and J by 6 bases, 13 bases remained unmatched. Germline CDR1 is LNHDA and CDR2 is SQIVND (reference sequence). The CDR3 loop is CASSMIFWGQGVSEQYF. CDR3 nucleotides: TGTGCCAGTAGTATGATATTTTGGGGACAGGGGGTGTCCGAGCAGTACTTC.

J is TRBJ1-2 and V is TRBV2; 8 nucleotides agree with TRBD1. The CDR3 runs 14 residues. CDR1 is SNHLY, CDR2 FYNNEI, per germline. Germline trimming cut 4 bases from V and 8 bases from J; bases unmatched to any gene: 9. This chain's CDR3 is CASSGDRGTSGYTF. The CDR3 region has the DNA TGTGCCAGCAGTGGTGACAGGGGCACGAGCGGCTACACCTTC. The whole variable domain, remainder taken from reference TRBV2 and TRBJ1-2, is EPEVTQTPSHQVTQMGQEVILRCVPISNHLYFYWYRQILGQKVEFLVSFYNNEISEKSEIFDDQFSVERPDGSNFTLKIRSTKLEDSAMYFCASSGDRGTSGYTFGSGTRLTVV.